The 22 T cell receptor beta chains in this list originate from one sample, sequenced in a study of CD8+ T cells in alopecia areata. It was with CD4, CD8alpha, NKG2D, NKG2ACE and other markers that pooled cutaneous lymph node cells were sorted. It was cDNA, reverse transcribed from extracted RNA, that served as the sequencing template. Sequenced by immunoSEQ multiplex PCR; TCRdb stores in-frame clones only, minus some. The profile covers 200,000 to 300,000 clones, none occurring a single time. Sequences were obtained from CD4+ T cells sorted from a lymph node. The receptor source for this set is a C3H/HeJ mouse with alopecia areata. For this strain, the MHC haplotype corresponds to H2-k.

This clone turned up a few times. Gene labels here are mouse ones. The read terminates 4 residues before the CDR3 end, so the remaining end is supplied by the germline J gene. The chain links TRBV19 to TRBJ2-1; TRBD2 aligns across 7 bases. V shed 6 bases and J 3 bases; nucleotides not matched to a gene: 6. CDR3 length: 14 residues. Germline V gene sequence: CDR1 FNHDT, CDR2 SITEND (reference sequence). Incomplete CDR3 DNA: TGTGCCAGCATCCCCGACTGGGCCTATGCT. The encoded protein is CASIPDWAYA. The whole CDR3 sequence is CASIPDWAYAEQFF.

A note on this clone: The genes are named according to mouse. The read halts 3 residues ahead of the CDR3 end, with the missing end drawn from the germline J gene. The chain combines TRBV1 with TRBJ1-6; weak D call: TRBD1 (5 bases). TRBJ1-6 is given ORF status, its function remaining uncertain. Trimming stripped 0 bases from V and 5 bases from J, with 8 bases between. Looked up from germline, CDR1 is NSQYPW and CDR2 is LRSPGD (reference sequence). The CDR3 loop spans 15 amino acids. CDR3: CTCSADWTNNSPLYF. The part of the CDR3 DNA that was read is TGCACCTGCAGTGCAGACTGGACAAATAATTCGCCC.

This clone was detected only a few times. The gene names here belong to mouse. The read terminates 4 residues ahead of where the CDR3 ends, so the germline J gene completes it. This specimen includes other DNA sequences encoding the same CDR3. The chain recombines TRBV13-1 with TRBJ2-1; TRBD2 aligns across 9 bases. Germline CDR1 reads NSHNY; CDR2 reads SYGAGN. The CDR3 consists of 16 residues. Trimming cost V 0 bases and J 1 base; bases outside gene matches: 2. The sequenced CDR3 bases are TGTGCCAGCAGTGATGCGCTGGGGGGGAACTATGCT. The encoded protein is CASSDALGGNYA. The complete CDR3 protein is CASSDALGGNYAEQFF.

As regards this clone: Each gene name is a mouse one. The CDR3 end falls 4 residues outside the read, so it is completed with the germline J gene. The V gene is TRBV13-3, the J gene TRBJ2-5; D is ambiguous. The CDR3 totals 13 residues. Per germline, CDR1 NNHDY and CDR2 SYVADS. Trimming stripped 4 bases from V and 2 bases from J, with 8 bases between. The DNA read from the CDR3 is TGTGCCAGCAGTTTAGCAGTCCAAGAC. Translated: CASSLAVQD. The CDR3 reads in full as CASSLAVQDTQYF. The whole variable domain, filled in from reference TRBV13-3 and TRBJ2-5, reads EAAVTQSPRSKVAVTGGKVTLSCHQTNNHDYMYWYRQDTGHGLRLIHYSYVADSTEKGDIPDGYKASRPSQENFSLILELASLSQTAVYFCASSLAVQDTQYFGPGTRLLVL.

This clone was seen only a few times. Gene names and germline refer to mouse. The observed sequence ends 4 residues before the CDR3 terminus, with the missing tail filled in from the germline J gene. The V call is TRBV13-2, the J call TRBJ2-5, with a tentative D call TRBD1 (5 bases). Germline CDR1 reads NNHNN; CDR2 reads SYGAGS (reference sequence). The CDR3 runs 12 residues. CDR3 DNA (partial): TGTGCCAGCGGTGACCACAGGGAC. Translation gives CASGDHRD. The complete CDR3 reads CASGDHRDTQYF.

This clone came up a few times. Mouse gene names apply. The sequence runs out 4 residues before the end of the CDR3; the remainder is reconstructed from the germline J gene. V gene TRBV13-2 combines with J gene TRBJ2-5; the D is unclear. V was trimmed by 0 bases and J by 0 bases, leaving 5 bases between them. This CDR3 is 14 amino acids long. Germline lookup yields CDR1 NNHNN and CDR2 SYGAGS (reference sequence). The CDR3 spells CASGDGDNQDTQYF. Partial CDR3 DNA: TGTGCCAGCGGTGATGGGGATAACCAAGAC.

This clone has a handful of counts. The genes are named according to mouse. Read coverage stops 4 residues before the CDR3 terminus; the germline J gene supplies the remainder. At the DNA level, this CDR3 is encoded by other sequences in the same sample as well. The chain couples TRBV13-2 to TRBJ2-5, with 8 bases identical to TRBD1. The CDR3 runs 14 residues. CDR1 is NNHNN, CDR2 SYGAGS, per germline (reference sequence). The CDR3 loop reads CASGDADRGDTQYF. The part of the CDR3 DNA that was read is TGTGCCAGCGGTGATGCAGACAGGGGAGAC.

This clone has only a few counts. Gene names denote mouse genes. The CDR3 is cut off 4 residues early in the read; its end comes from the germline J gene. V gene TRBV12-1 combines with J gene TRBJ2-3, with 10 bases identical to TRBD1. Germline V gene data show CDR1 as SGHSN and CDR2 as HYEKVE. The CDR3 sequence is 17 residues long. V lost 0 bases, J lost 0 bases, and 5 bases stayed unmatched. This chain's CDR3 is CASSLPGQGGSAETLYF. The DNA read from the CDR3 is TGTGCCAGCTCTCTCCCCGGACAGGGGGGTAGTGCAGAA.

In regard to this clone: Genes and germline are mouse. The sequence runs out 4 residues before the end of the CDR3; the remainder is reconstructed from the germline J gene. The chain combines TRBV13-1 with TRBJ1-1; D gene uncertain. The germline gives CDR1 NSHNY, CDR2 SYGAGN. CDR3 size: 14 residues. Between the trimmed V and J ends, which lost 0 bases and 1 base, there was a span of 7 bases. The CDR3 loop is CASSDAIQNTEVFF. Partial CDR3 DNA: TGTGCCAGCAGTGATGCCATTCAAAACACA.

This clone was detected only a few times. The gene symbols are mouse symbols. The DNA ends 4 residues before the CDR3 does, and the rest of the CDR3 is filled in from the germline J gene. The rearrangement links TRBV5 to TRBJ2-1; TRBD2 matches at 10 bases. This CDR3 contains 15 residues. Germline V CDR1 and CDR2: LGHNA, YNLKQL (reference sequence). V lost 3 bases and J lost 3; bases outside the gene matches: 2. CDR3 sequence reads: CASSHNWGGYAEQFF. The CDR3 bases that were read are TGTGCCAGCAGCCATAACTGGGGGGGCTATGCT.

A few counts support this clone. The genes and germline here are from mouse. The CDR3 end is not reached by the read, which stops 4 residues before it; the germline J gene fills it in. Other nucleotide sequences from this sample produce the same CDR3. V is TRBV1 and J is TRBJ1-2; TRBD1 matches 10 bases. The CDR3 consists of 15 residues. Trimming took 2 bases from V and 3 from J; bases not matched to a gene: 3. Germline CDR1 NSQYPW, CDR2 LRSPGD (reference sequence). CDR3 bases read: TGCACCTGCAGTGCAAGGACAGGGGGGGACTCC. Its protein is CTCSARTGGDS. The complete CDR3 sequence is CTCSARTGGDSDYTF.

Points on this clone: Gene names and germline refer to mouse. The read terminates 4 residues ahead of where the CDR3 ends, so the germline J gene completes it. This rearrangement joins TRBV13-2 to TRBJ1-2; 7 bases are shared with TRBD1. Trimming at V came to 1 base and at J to 2 bases, leaving 2 bases not matched to a gene. Looked up from germline, CDR1 is NNHNN and CDR2 is SYGAGS (reference sequence). CDR3 size: 14 residues. This CDR3 is CASGDPTGNSDYTF. The sequenced CDR3 bases are TGTGCCAGCGGTGATCCGACAGGGAACTCC.

With respect to this clone: The genes and germline here are from mouse. The CDR3 end lies 4 residues beyond the end of the read and is filled in from the germline J gene. The sample contains more than one DNA sequence encoding this CDR3. J is TRBJ2-7 and V is TRBV17; weak D call: TRBD2 (7 bases). CDR3 size: 13 residues. Germline CDR1 MNHDT, CDR2 YYDKIL. The part of the CDR3 DNA that was read is TGTGCTAGCAGTAGTTGGGGGGCGTAT. Encoded protein: CASSSWGAY. The CDR3 in full is CASSSWGAYEQYF.

Comment on this clone: Gene labels here are mouse ones. The sequenced fragment ends 4 residues before the CDR3 boundary, so the rest is inferred from the germline J gene. The V gene is TRBV13-1, the J gene TRBJ2-1; 7 bases align to TRBD1. CDR3 length: 15 residues. V lost 5 bases and J lost 4; bases outside the gene matches: 9. Per the germline V gene, CDR1 is NSHNY and CDR2 is SYGAGN. Incomplete CDR3 DNA: TGTGCCAGCAGCTACAGGGGTGGAGGGTATGCT. It codes for CASSYRGGGYA. The whole CDR3 protein reads CASSYRGGGYAEQFF.

In regard to this clone: The genes are named according to mouse. The read ends 4 residues shy of where the CDR3 ends; the end is completed using the germline J gene. The rearrangement links TRBV5 to TRBJ2-5, with D unresolved. CDR3 size: 14 residues. Germline values: CDR1 LGHNA, CDR2 YNLKQL (reference sequence). The V end was cut by 5 bases, the J end by 0 bases, with 9 bases between. CDR3 DNA (partial): TGTGCCAGCAGCTACCAACATAACCAAGAC. Amino acid sequence: CASSYQHNQD. The full CDR3 sequence reads CASSYQHNQDTQYF.

A remark on this clone: The gene names here belong to mouse. Read coverage stops 4 residues before the CDR3 terminus; the germline J gene supplies the remainder. This rearrangement joins TRBV5 to TRBJ2-2; TRBD1 matches at 7 bases. J lost 2 bases, V lost 0 bases, and 3 bases had no gene match. The CDR3 runs 16 residues. Germline loops: CDR1 LGHNA, CDR2 YNLKQL (reference sequence). The covered CDR3 bases are TGTGCCAGCAGCCAAGACCTACAGGGGAACACCGGG. Translating it yields CASSQDLQGNTG. The entire CDR3 protein is CASSQDLQGNTGQLYF.

Details on this clone: Each gene name is a mouse one. The DNA ends 4 residues before the CDR3 does, and the rest of the CDR3 is filled in from the germline J gene. The rearrangement joins TRBV13-1 to TRBJ2-1; 9 bases match TRBD1. V lost 3 bases, J lost 3 bases, and 10 bases stayed unmatched. The CDR3 runs 17 residues. Germline V gene sequence: CDR1 NSHNY, CDR2 SYGAGN. The CDR3 sequence: CASSASSGTGFYAEQFF. The CDR3 bases that were read are TGTGCCAGCAGTGCATCCTCCGGGACAGGGTTCTATGCT.

Regarding this clone: Mouse gene names apply. The sample contains more than one DNA sequence encoding this CDR3. CDR3 in amino acids: CTCSAAGQNNSPLYF. The sequenced part of the CDR3 DNA is TGCACCTGCAGTGCCGCGGGACAGAATAATTCGCCC. The J gene is TRBJ1-6, the V gene TRBV1; 7 bases align to TRBD1. The read ends 3 residues before the CDR3 terminus; that terminus is restored from the germline J gene. TRBJ1-6 is recorded as an ORF, its role being uncertain. This CDR3 has 15 amino acids. The germline V gene encodes CDR1 NSQYPW and CDR2 LRSPGD (reference sequence). V lost 3 bases to trimming and J lost 5 bases; unmatched junction nucleotides: 4.

This clone turned up a few times. Gene names follow the mouse nomenclature. The CDR3 is cut off 4 residues early in the read; its end comes from the germline J gene. The rearrangement joins TRBV5 to TRBJ2-5; 11 nucleotides line up with TRBD2. In germline, CDR1 is LGHNA, CDR2 YNLKQL (reference sequence). With 0 bases clipped from V and 0 bases from J, the junction kept 5 bases outside the gene matches. CDR3 length equals 18 residues. CDR3 region: CASSQDLDWGDNQDTQYF. The covered CDR3 bases are TGTGCCAGCAGCCAAGATCTGGACTGGGGGGATAACCAAGAC.

In this sample, this clone turned up a few times. Germline and genes here are mouse. The read ends 4 residues shy of where the CDR3 ends; the end is completed using the germline J gene. The V and J genes are TRBV1 and TRBJ2-5; D is ambiguous. The CDR3 loop spans 14 amino acids. Germline values: CDR1 NSQYPW, CDR2 LRSPGD (reference sequence). V was cut by 0 bases and J by 2 bases, with 6 bases left in between. The CDR3 bases that were read are TGCACCTGCAGTGCAGACAGGCCCCAAGAC. Residues: CTCSADRPQD. The whole CDR3 sequence is CTCSADRPQDTQYF. Looking up the rest from reference TRBV1 and TRBJ2-5 gives the full variable domain: VTLLEQNPRWRLVPRGQAVNLRCILKNSQYPWMSWYQQDLQKQLQWLFTLRSPGDKEVKSLPGADYLATRVTDTELRLQVANMSQGRTLYCTCSADRPQDTQYFGPGTRLLVL.

In its sample, this clone was seen a few times. Possible read error: a much larger clone is one base away. Genes and germline are mouse. The read gets to within 4 residues of the CDR3 end, and the germline J gene fills in the rest. Other DNA sequences in the sample encode the same CDR3. The chain carries TRBV19 and TRBJ2-5, with a possible D match to TRBD1 (5 bases). This CDR3 contains 13 residues. Looked up from germline, CDR1 is FNHDT and CDR2 is SITEND (reference sequence). The V and J ends lost 3 bases and 0 bases respectively, with 5 bases between them. The CDR3 loop is CASSRQNQDTQYF. The sequenced part of the CDR3 DNA is TGTGCCAGCAGTAGACAGAACCAAGAC.

At least ten counts were recorded for this clone. Gene names are mouse gene names. Read sequence stops 4 residues before the CDR3 end, and the germline J gene provides the missing end. The rearrangement uses TRBV19 and TRBJ2-7; 9 bases align to TRBD1. The V gene's germline CDR1 is FNHDT and CDR2 SITEND (reference sequence). The CDR3 length is 13 residues. The CDR3 bases that were read are TGTGCCAGCAGTAGGGACAGGGTGGAT. Protein product: CASSRDRVD. The entire CDR3 is CASSRDRVDEQYF.